The TCR beta chain described here comes from a study of graft-versus-host responses after intestinal transplantation. Overall study results and limits: Investigators detected GvH clones in recipient marrow, with some emerging earlier in ileum or blood.

The repertoire was sequenced with immunoSEQ multiplex PCR; TCRdb's copy has only in-frame clones and lacks some. The sample has 7,600 or so clones, roughly 85% seen once; the top ten hold roughly 10%. In the case of this clone: The antigen is not known.

Germline CDR1 MGHDK, CDR2 SYGVNS. The CDR3 has 16 residues. V shed 6 bases and J 5 bases; nucleotides not matched to a gene: 11. Processing released intraepithelial and lamina propria lymphocytes from the graft tissue. The rearrangement uses TRBV25-1 and TRBJ1-5, with 9 bases identical to TRBD1. The starting material was ileum tissue, obtained roughly 130 days after transplant. The clonotype originates from a human patient who received an intestinal transplant, so some T cells may come from the graft donor. CDR3 in amino acids: CASRVSGQGKDQPQHF. Written as DNA, the CDR3 is TGTGCCAGCAGAGTATCGGGACAGGGTAAGGATCAGCCCCAGCATTTT. The whole variable domain, remainder taken from reference TRBV25-1 and TRBJ1-5, is EADIYQTPRYLVIGTGKKITLECSQTMGHDKMYWYQQDPGMELHLIHYSYGVNSTEKGDLSSESTVSRIRTEHFPLTLESARPSHTSQYLCASRVSGQGKDQPQHFGDGTRLSIL.